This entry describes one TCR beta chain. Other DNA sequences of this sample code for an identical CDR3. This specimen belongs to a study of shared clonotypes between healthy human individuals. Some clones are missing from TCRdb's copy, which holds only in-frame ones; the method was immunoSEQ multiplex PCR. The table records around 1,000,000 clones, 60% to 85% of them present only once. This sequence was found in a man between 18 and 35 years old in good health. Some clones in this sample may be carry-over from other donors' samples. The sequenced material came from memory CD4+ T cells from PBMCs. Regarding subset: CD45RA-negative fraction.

CDR3 DNA: TGCAGCGTTGAGGATGGAGGGTTGGGGAACACTGAAGCTTTCTTT. Translation: CSVEDGGLGNTEAFF. This chain connects TRBV29-1 to TRBJ1-1; D unclear. The CDR3 loop spans 15 amino acids. The V gene's germline CDR1 is SQVTM and CDR2 ANQGSEA. V lost 3 bases, J lost 1 base, and 15 bases lay in between.